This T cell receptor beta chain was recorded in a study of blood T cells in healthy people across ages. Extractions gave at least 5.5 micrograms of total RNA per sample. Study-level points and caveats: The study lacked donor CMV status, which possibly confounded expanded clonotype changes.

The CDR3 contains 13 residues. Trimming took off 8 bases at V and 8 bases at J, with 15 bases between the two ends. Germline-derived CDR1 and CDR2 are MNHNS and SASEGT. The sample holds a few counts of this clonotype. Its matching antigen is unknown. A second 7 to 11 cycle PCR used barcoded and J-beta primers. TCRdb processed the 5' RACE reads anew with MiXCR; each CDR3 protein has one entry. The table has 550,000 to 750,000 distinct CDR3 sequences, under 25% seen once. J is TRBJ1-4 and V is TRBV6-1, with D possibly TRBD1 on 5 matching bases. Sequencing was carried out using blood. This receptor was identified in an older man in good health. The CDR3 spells CASGGRGGEKLFF. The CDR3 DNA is TGTGCCAGCGGCGGGAGGGGAGGGGAAAAACTGTTTTTT.